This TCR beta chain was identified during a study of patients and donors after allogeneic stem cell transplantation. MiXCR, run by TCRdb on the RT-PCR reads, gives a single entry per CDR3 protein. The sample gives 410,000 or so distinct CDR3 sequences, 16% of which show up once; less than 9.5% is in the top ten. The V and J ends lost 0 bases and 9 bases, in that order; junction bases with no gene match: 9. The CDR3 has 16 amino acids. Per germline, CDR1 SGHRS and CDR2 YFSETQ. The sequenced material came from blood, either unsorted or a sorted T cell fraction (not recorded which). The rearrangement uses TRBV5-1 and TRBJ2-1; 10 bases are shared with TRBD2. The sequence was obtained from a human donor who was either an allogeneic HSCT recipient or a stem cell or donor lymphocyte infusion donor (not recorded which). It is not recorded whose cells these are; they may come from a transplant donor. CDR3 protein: CASSLEPAGGRVEQFF. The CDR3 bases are TGCGCCAGCAGCTTGGAGCCAGCGGGGGGGCGGGTTGAGCAGTTCTTC.